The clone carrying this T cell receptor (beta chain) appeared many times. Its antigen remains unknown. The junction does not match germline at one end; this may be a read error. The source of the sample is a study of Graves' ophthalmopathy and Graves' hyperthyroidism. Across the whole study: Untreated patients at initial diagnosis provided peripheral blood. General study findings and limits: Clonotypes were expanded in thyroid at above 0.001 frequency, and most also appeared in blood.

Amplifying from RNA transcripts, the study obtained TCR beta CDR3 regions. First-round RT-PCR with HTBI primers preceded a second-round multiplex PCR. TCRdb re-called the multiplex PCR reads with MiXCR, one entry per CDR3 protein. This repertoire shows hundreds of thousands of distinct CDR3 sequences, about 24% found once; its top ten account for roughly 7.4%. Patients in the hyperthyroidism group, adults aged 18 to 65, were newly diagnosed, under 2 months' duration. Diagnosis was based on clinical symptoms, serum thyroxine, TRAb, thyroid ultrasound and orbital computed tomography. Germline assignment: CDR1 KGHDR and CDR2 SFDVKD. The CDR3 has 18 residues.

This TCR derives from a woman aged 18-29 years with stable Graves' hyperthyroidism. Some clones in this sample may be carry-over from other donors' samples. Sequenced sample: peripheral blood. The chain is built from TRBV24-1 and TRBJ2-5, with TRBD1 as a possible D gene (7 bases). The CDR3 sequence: CTTSDARTGGLVQETQYF. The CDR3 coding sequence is TGTACCACCAGTGACGCTAGGACAGGAGGGTTAGTCCAAGAGACCCAGTACTTC.